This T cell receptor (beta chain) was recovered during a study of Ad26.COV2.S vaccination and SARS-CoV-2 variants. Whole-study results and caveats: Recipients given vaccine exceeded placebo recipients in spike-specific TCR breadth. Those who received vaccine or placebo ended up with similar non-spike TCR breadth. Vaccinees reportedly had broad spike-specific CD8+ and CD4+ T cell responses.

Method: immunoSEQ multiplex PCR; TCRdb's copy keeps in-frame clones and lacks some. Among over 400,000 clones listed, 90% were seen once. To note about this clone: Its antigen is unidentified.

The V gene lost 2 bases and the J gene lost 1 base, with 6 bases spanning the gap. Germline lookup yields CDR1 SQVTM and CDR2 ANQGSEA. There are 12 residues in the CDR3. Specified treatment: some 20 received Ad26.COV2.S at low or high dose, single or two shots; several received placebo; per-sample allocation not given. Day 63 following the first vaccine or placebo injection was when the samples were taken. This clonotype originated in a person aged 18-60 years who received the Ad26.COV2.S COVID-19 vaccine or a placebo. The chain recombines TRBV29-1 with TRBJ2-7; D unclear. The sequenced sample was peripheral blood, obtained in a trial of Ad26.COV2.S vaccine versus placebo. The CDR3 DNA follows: TGCAGCGTTGAATCGGGTTCCTACGAGCAGTACTTC. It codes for CSVESGSYEQYF.